Below, 30 T cell receptor beta chains from the same sample are listed, as sequenced in a study of radiotherapy plus CTLA-4 blockade in lung cancer. Generated by immunoSEQ multiplex PCR, the TCRdb table keeps only in-frame clones and is missing some. This table holds tens of thousands of clones, under 90% found once. The sample here was peripheral blood, taken from a patient treated with radiotherapy plus ipilimumab. The receptors here all came from a human donor with non-small cell lung cancer who had stable disease on radiotherapy plus ipilimumab.

This sequence joins TRBV30 and TRBJ2-5; 7 bases are a match to TRBD2. This CDR3 comprises 13 residues. Germline loops: CDR1 GTSNPN, CDR2 SVGIG (reference sequence). V trimming: 7 bases; J trimming: 1 base; junction bases outside the gene matches: 6. CDR3 nucleotides: TGTGCCTTCCTCGCTAGCGGCCAAGAGACCCAGTACTTC. Translation: CAFLASGQETQYF.

The table lists this clone with a count of one. J is TRBJ2-1 and V is TRBV18; D is perhaps TRBD2 (5 bases). Germline CDR1 is KGHSH and CDR2 is LQKENI. This CDR3 is built from 13 residues. V lost 3 bases, J lost 10 bases, and 13 bases lay in between. CDR3 amino acids: CASSPGNLGEQFF. The CDR3 DNA reads TGTGCCAGCTCACCCGGGAACCTAGGAGAGCAGTTCTTC. Combining the CDR3 with reference TRBV18 and TRBJ2-1 gives the whole variable domain NAGVMQNPRHLVRRRGQEARLRCSPMKGHSHVYWYRQLPEEGLKFMVYLQKENIIDESGMPKERFSAEFPKEGPSILRIQQVVRGDSAAYFCASSPGNLGEQFFGPGTRLTVL.

The gene calls are TRBV5-1 and TRBJ2-1; possible D gene TRBD2, 5 bases. Germline CDR1 reads SGHRS; CDR2 reads YFSETQ. The CDR3 totals 11 residues. Trimming removed 4 bases at V and 9 bases at J, with 8 bases between. CDR3 DNA: TGCGCCAGCAGCCCCGGGGTTGAGCAGTTCTTC. Protein: CASSPGVEQFF.

This clone was seen more than once but under ten times. This chain connects TRBV7-2 to TRBJ2-3; D is uncertain. CDR1 is SGHTA and CDR2 is FQGNSA in the germline V gene. The length of the CDR3 is 11 residues. V gave up 3 bases and J gave up 3 bases, with 1 base separating them. CDR3 sequence: CASSLTDTQYF. CDR3 nucleotides: TGTGCCAGCAGCTTGACAGATACGCAGTATTTT. The full variable domain, in which reference TRBV7-2 and TRBJ2-3 provide the parts outside the CDR3, is GAGVSQSPSNKVTEKGKDVELRCDPISGHTALYWYRQSLGQGLEFLIYFQGNSAPDKSGLPSDRFSAERTGGSVSTLTIQRTQQEDSAVYLCASSLTDTQYFGPGTRLTVL.

V gene TRBV19 combines with J gene TRBJ1-2; TRBD1 aligns across 8 bases. The CDR3 spans 15 residues. Per germline, CDR1 LNHDA and CDR2 SQIVND (reference sequence). The J segment lost 8 bases and the V segment lost 6 bases, leaving 14 bases of the junction unmatched. In DNA form, the CDR3 reads TGTGCCAGTAGCCAGGGGGCCGGGAGGAGCATAGGCTACACCTTC. This gives the protein CASSQGAGRSIGYTF.

The gene calls are TRBV18 and TRBJ2-5; D unresolved. CDR3 length equals 12 residues. Germline CDR1 reads KGHSH; CDR2 reads LQKENI. The V end was cut by 4 bases, the J end by 2 bases, with 5 bases between. Here the CDR3 reads CASSQQQETQYF. CDR3 sequence (DNA): TGTGCCAGCTCACAGCAACAAGAGACCCAGTACTTC.

This clone was detected a few times. The chain uses TRBV6-1 and TRBJ1-2; D is possibly TRBD1 (6 bases). This CDR3 has 14 amino acids. Germline V gives CDR1 MNHNS, CDR2 SASEGT. The V gene lost 4 bases and the J gene lost 4 bases, with 13 bases spanning the gap. The chain's CDR3 is CASSVGEQGYGYTF. CDR3 sequence (DNA): TGTGCCAGCAGTGTAGGGGAACAGGGCTATGGCTACACCTTC.

The genes are TRBV5-1 and TRBJ2-2, with 10 bases aligning to TRBD1. The junction had 8 bases not matched to a gene; V was cut back by 4 bases and J by 5 bases. CDR3 length equals 16 residues. CDR1 is SGHRS and CDR2 is YFSETQ in the germline V gene. This chain's CDR3 is CASSPLDRGRTGELFF. Written as DNA, the CDR3 is TGCGCCAGCAGCCCCCTGGACAGGGGGAGAACCGGGGAGCTGTTTTTT.

V is TRBV11-2 and J is TRBJ1-6; D is unclear. V gave up 7 bases and J gave up 0 bases, with 10 bases separating them. This CDR3 contains 15 residues. Germline assignment: CDR1 SGHAT and CDR2 FQNNGV. The CDR3 spells CASNPLTSYNSPLHF. The DNA for the CDR3 is TGTGCCAGCAACCCACTTACCTCCTATAATTCACCCCTCCACTTT.

This chain uses TRBV9 with TRBJ2-2, with 9 bases fitting TRBD2. The germline V gene has CDR1 SGDLS and CDR2 YYNGEE. The V segment lost 0 bases and the J segment 5 bases; nucleotides outside the gene matches: 5. There are 16 residues in the CDR3. The CDR3 sequence: CASSVDGLAGTGELFF. In DNA, the CDR3 is TGTGCCAGCAGCGTAGACGGGCTAGCGGGGACCGGGGAGCTGTTTTTT.

J is TRBJ2-1 and V is TRBV18, with a tentative D call TRBD2 (5 bases). CDR3 length: 15 residues. Trimming pared 2 bases from V and 4 bases from J, leaving 12 bases between. Germline V gives CDR1 KGHSH, CDR2 LQKENI. CDR3 in DNA: TGTGCCAGCTCACCAGGGAGTGCTATTTACAATGAGCAGTTCTTC. Amino acids: CASSPGSAIYNEQFF.

V usage is TRBV5-4 and J usage is TRBJ1-4; weak D call: TRBD1 (5 bases). V was clipped by 4 bases and J by 9 bases, with 19 bases between them. Germline CDR1 SGHNT, CDR2 YYREEE (reference sequence). This CDR3 has 15 amino acids. The CDR3 sequence: CASSLATRGNQKLFF. The CDR3 DNA is TGTGCCAGCAGCCTTGCGACGAGGGGAAATCAAAAACTGTTTTTT.

This chain links TRBV27 with TRBJ1-1; possible D gene TRBD1, 5 bases. The CDR3 spans 15 residues. Germline CDR1 MNHEY, CDR2 SMNVEV (reference sequence). V lost 4 bases and J 3 bases, leaving 15 bases between the germline ends. Here the CDR3 reads CASSWNLGTDTEAFF. In nucleotides, the CDR3 is TGTGCCAGCAGTTGGAACCTCGGGACGGACACTGAAGCTTTCTTT.

The chain carries TRBV7-2 and TRBJ2-7, with TRBD1 as a possible D gene (5 bases). Trimming took off 2 bases at V and 3 bases at J, with 14 bases between the two ends. This CDR3 has 15 amino acids. The V gene's germline CDR1 is SGHTA and CDR2 FQGNSA. The CDR3 sequence is CASSLNPTGYYEQYF. CDR3 nucleotides: TGTGCCAGCAGCTTAAATCCTACAGGCTACTACGAGCAGTACTTC.

The chain couples TRBV7-8 to TRBJ2-7; D remains unclear. Germline V CDR1 and CDR2: SGHVS, FQNEAQ. The V gene lost 10 bases and the J gene lost 0 bases, with 7 bases spanning the gap. The CDR3 totals 11 residues. The CDR3 loop reads CAMYSSYEQYF. CDR3 bases: TGTGCCATGTACAGCTCCTACGAGCAGTACTTC.

V gene TRBV6-1 combines with J gene TRBJ2-1; TRBD1 matches at 10 bases. The CDR3 is 17 residues long. Germline lookup yields CDR1 MNHNS and CDR2 SASEGT. V was clipped by 0 bases and J by 6 bases; unmatched bases: 8. CDR3 in amino acids: CASSEAGGQGNGNEQFF. CDR3 DNA sequence: TGTGCCAGCAGTGAAGCTGGGGGACAGGGGAACGGCAATGAGCAGTTCTTC.

The chain joins TRBV7-3 to TRBJ1-4; D not resolved. V lost 0 bases, J lost 5 bases, and 10 bases lay in between. This CDR3 has 15 residues. In germline, CDR1 is SGHTA, CDR2 FQGTGA. CDR3 coding DNA: TGTGCCAGCAGCTTAACGGGAGGTGCCAATGAAAAACTGTTTTTT. This codes for CASSLTGGANEKLFF. Full variable domain (remainder filled in from reference TRBV7-3 and TRBJ1-4): GAGVSQTPSNKVTEKGKYVELRCDPISGHTALYWYRQSLGQGPEFLIYFQGTGAADDSGLPNDRFFAVRPEGSVSTLKIQRTERGDSAVYLCASSLTGGANEKLFFGSGTQLSVL.

This chain joins TRBV5-1 and TRBJ1-3; D gene ambiguous. Trimming took off 1 base at V and 6 bases at J, with 11 bases between the two ends. Germline values: CDR1 SGHRS, CDR2 YFSETQ. The CDR3 is 14 residues long. The CDR3, as DNA: TGCGCCAGCAGCTTGAGGACTGGAGAAAACACCATATATTTT. This gives the protein CASSLRTGENTIYF.

The chain carries TRBV28 and TRBJ1-4; D might be TRBD1 (6 bases). Germline CDR1 and CDR2: MDHEN and SYDVKM. The length of the CDR3 is 13 residues. Trimming removed 5 bases from V and 15 bases from J, with 19 bases in between. In DNA, the CDR3 is TGTGCCAGCAGTCAAGTCCCGGGACAAGTAATGTTTTTT. Translating gives CASSQVPGQVMFF.

The chain combines TRBV6-5 with TRBJ1-1, with 8 bases lining up with TRBD1. Germline V CDR1 and CDR2: MNHEY, SVGAGI. V lost 2 bases and J lost 6; bases outside the gene matches: 5. The CDR3 has 14 residues. CDR3 loop: CASSYPDRAAEAFF. As DNA, the CDR3 is TGTGCCAGCAGTTACCCGGACAGGGCGGCTGAAGCTTTCTTT.

The gene calls are TRBV28 and TRBJ1-6, with D possibly being TRBD1 (5 bases). The CDR3 runs 14 residues. Trimming removed 3 bases from V and 7 bases from J, with 10 bases in between. Germline V gives CDR1 MDHEN, CDR2 SYDVKM. CDR3 sequence reads: CASSLSGRNSPLHF. The CDR3 DNA sequence: TGTGCCAGCAGTTTGTCAGGGCGAAATTCACCCCTCCACTTT. The full variable domain, with the rest looked up from reference TRBV28 and TRBJ1-6, is DVKVTQSSRYLVKRTGEKVFLECVQDMDHENMFWYRQDPGLGLRLIYFSYDVKMKEKGDIPEGYSVSREKKERFSLILESASTNQTSMYLCASSLSGRNSPLHFGNGTRLTVT.

The V and J genes are TRBV10-3 and TRBJ2-6; D not resolved. The CDR3 extends over 18 amino acids. Germline-derived CDR1 and CDR2 are ENHRY and SYGVKD. Between the trimmed V and J ends, which lost 2 bases and 0 bases, there was a span of 14 bases. The CDR3, as DNA: TGTGCCATCAGTGAGACGTCGGGTGGGTCCTCTGGGGCCAACGTCCTGACTTTC. Translated, it gives CAISETSGGSSGANVLTF.

This rearrangement joins TRBV6-5 to TRBJ1-5, with D maybe TRBD1 (6 bases). The CDR3 consists of 13 residues. The germline gives CDR1 MNHEY, CDR2 SVGAGI. The ends were cut back, 6 bases at V and 8 bases at J, with 14 bases in the middle. The CDR3, as DNA: TGTGCCAGCAGCCCTACCAGGGGTAAGCCCCAGCATTTT. Translating it yields CASSPTRGKPQHF.

The table lists this clone with a count of one. The chain recombines TRBV30 with TRBJ2-7; a possible D gene is TRBD2 (6 bases). CDR3 length: 12 residues. CDR1 and CDR2 (germline): GTSNPN, SVGIG (reference sequence). The ends were cut back, 7 bases at V and 5 bases at J, with 15 bases in the middle. The CDR3 spells CASTGRNHEQYF. In DNA form, the CDR3 reads TGTGCCTCAACCGGGAGAAACCACGAGCAGTACTTC.

The genes are TRBV7-2 and TRBJ1-5; D perhaps matches TRBD1 (5 bases). Germline V gene data show CDR1 as SGHTA and CDR2 as FQGNSA. CDR3 length: 15 amino acids. V lost 4 bases to trimming and J lost 5 bases, with 15 bases between them. The chain's CDR3 is CASSYYLRGDQPQHF. The CDR3 region has the DNA TGTGCCAGCAGCTATTACCTGCGGGGGGATCAGCCCCAGCATTTT.

The chain carries TRBV7-2 and TRBJ1-5; tentatively, D is TRBD1 (5 bases). CDR1 is SGHTA, CDR2 FQGNSA, per germline. The CDR3 length is 14 residues. Deletions cut 5 bases from V and 5 bases from J, with 13 bases between. The CDR3, as DNA: TGTGCCAGCAGCCCTCGGGGCCTCTATCAGCCCCAGCATTTT. As protein: CASSPRGLYQPQHF.

The sample holds one count of this clone. V and J are TRBV6-5 and TRBJ1-6, with a weak D call TRBD1 (6 bases). Trimming cost V 5 bases and J 7 bases, with 15 bases left between them. The V gene's germline CDR1 is MNHEY and CDR2 SVGAGI. There are 15 residues in the CDR3. The CDR3 nucleotides read TGTGCCAGCAGTAACCTACAGGGCGGGAATTCACCCCTCCACTTT. It specifies CASSNLQGGNSPLHF.

This chain uses TRBV9 with TRBJ2-7, with no clear D. V shed 0 bases and J shed 6 bases, with 19 bases lying between them. This CDR3 has 16 residues. Germline CDR1 is SGDLS and CDR2 is YYNGEE. The CDR3 loop reads CASSVDVRTGVGEQYF. The CDR3 DNA follows: TGTGCCAGCAGCGTAGACGTACGGACGGGCGTTGGCGAGCAGTACTTC.

About this clone itself: Other DNA sequences within the sample encode an identical CDR3. The genes are TRBV11-2 and TRBJ1-1, with D possibly matching TRBD1 (5 bases). V was clipped by 4 bases and J by 5 bases, with 8 bases between them. Germline loops: CDR1 SGHAT, CDR2 FQNNGV. The CDR3 sequence is 12 residues long. This CDR3 reads CASSSGRTEAFF. The CDR3, as DNA: TGTGCCAGCAGCTCAGGGAGGACTGAAGCTTTCTTT.

The chain is built from TRBV18 and TRBJ2-1; 9 bases line up with TRBD1. Germline assignment: CDR1 KGHSH and CDR2 LQKENI. This CDR3 comprises 18 residues. J was trimmed by 1 base and V by 0 bases; bases with no gene match: 7. In DNA form, the CDR3 reads TGTGCCAGCTCACCACCTCCCGGGACAGGGACATCCTACAATGAGCAGTTCTTC. Translation: CASSPPPGTGTSYNEQFF. Supplemented by reference TRBV18 and TRBJ2-1, the full variable domain reads NAGVMQNPRHLVRRRGQEARLRCSPMKGHSHVYWYRQLPEEGLKFMVYLQKENIIDESGMPKERFSAEFPKEGPSILRIQQVVRGDSAAYFCASSPPPGTGTSYNEQFFGPGTRLTVL.